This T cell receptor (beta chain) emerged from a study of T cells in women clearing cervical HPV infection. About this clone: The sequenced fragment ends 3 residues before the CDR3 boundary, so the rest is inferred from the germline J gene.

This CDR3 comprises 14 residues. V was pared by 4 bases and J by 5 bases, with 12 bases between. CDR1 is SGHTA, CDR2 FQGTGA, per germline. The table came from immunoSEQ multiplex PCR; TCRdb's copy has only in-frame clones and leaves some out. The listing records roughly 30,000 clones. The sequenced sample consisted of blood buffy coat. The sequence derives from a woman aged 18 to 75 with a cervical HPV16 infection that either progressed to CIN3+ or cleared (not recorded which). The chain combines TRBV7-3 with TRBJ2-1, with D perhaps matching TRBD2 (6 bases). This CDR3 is CASSSTPGDNEQFF. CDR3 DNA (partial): TGTGCCAGCAGCTCCACCCCGGGGGACAATGAG.